This is a list of T cell receptor beta chains from one sample in a study of T cells after yellow fever vaccination. TCRdb re-derived calls from the 5' RACE reads in MiXCR, one entry per CDR3 protein. The repertoire holds around 310,000 distinct CDR3 sequences, with around 3.6% as singletons. The sample here was PBMCs, taken on the day of the yellow fever booster vaccination. All receptors derive from a man between 18 and 35 years old who received the YFV17D yellow fever vaccine. CDR3s include the opening cysteine and the closing phenylalanine or tryptophan. Fields, in order: J gene, D gene, V gene, CDR3 length, clone size, CDR3 protein, CDR3 DNA. D genes are given only for firm matches. Clone size appears in some rows only: once, few, many, or a class for an expanded clone.

TRBJ2-1 | TRBD1 | TRBV12-3/TRBV12-4 | 15 | few | CASSPQGQVYNEQFF | TGTGCCAGCAGTCCCCAGGGACAGGTCTACAATGAGCAGTTCTTC
TRBJ2-3 | . | TRBV5-1 | 14 | many | CASSQGRADETQYF | TGCGCCAGCAGCCAGGGCAGGGCGGATGAAACGCAGTATTTT
TRBJ1-6 | . | TRBV5-4 | 14 | . | CASSYREGDSPLHF | TGTGCCAGCAGCTACAGGGAGGGAGATTCACCCCTCCACTTT
TRBJ2-1 | TRBD2 | TRBV6-2/TRBV6-3 | 15 | . | CASSRRLAGGNEQFF | TGTGCCAGCAGTCGACGACTAGCGGGGGGAAATGAGCAGTTCTTC
TRBJ1-6 | . | TRBV2 | 13 | many | CASTEGWDSPLHF | TGTGCCAGCACAGAGGGTTGGGATTCACCCCTCCACTTT
TRBJ1-2 | TRBD1 | TRBV12-3/TRBV12-4 | 13 | . | CASSSGGSPLGTF | TGTGCCAGCAGTTCAGGGGGCTCGCCTTTGGGCACCTTC
TRBJ1-5 | . | TRBV20-1 | 14 | few | CSARKGPSNQPQHF | TGCAGTGCAAGGAAGGGGCCTAGCAATCAGCCCCAGCATTTT
TRBJ1-5 | . | TRBV6-1 | 15 | . | CASIPGPNGNQPQHF | TGTGCCAGCATCCCAGGTCCGAACGGCAATCAGCCCCAGCATTTT
TRBJ2-2 | TRBD1 | TRBV6-5 | 17 | many | CASSRSGGTAYAGELFF | TGTGCCAGCAGTCGTTCAGGGGGCACCGCGTATGCCGGGGAGCTGTTTTTT
TRBJ1-4 | . | TRBV6-5 | 15 | . | CASSYLPGANEKLFF | TGTGCCAGCAGTTACCTACCAGGGGCTAATGAAAAACTGTTTTTT
TRBJ2-7 | . | TRBV3-2 | 14 | many | CASSHRTENYEQYF | TGTGCCAGCAGCCATAGGACAGAAAATTACGAGCAGTACTTC
TRBJ1-6 | . | TRBV27 | 15 | many | CASSLSTFPNSPLHF | TGTGCCAGCAGTTTATCGACATTTCCGAATTCACCCCTCCACTTT
TRBJ2-1 | TRBD2 | TRBV15 | 15 | few | CATSFRLAGNNEQFF | TGTGCCACCAGCTTTCGACTAGCGGGGAACAATGAGCAGTTCTTC
TRBJ1-1 | . | TRBV4-3 | 15 | many | CASSLTESGNTEAFF | TGCGCCAGCAGCCTTACAGAAAGTGGGAACACTGAAGCTTTCTTT
TRBJ1-1 | . | TRBV7-8 | 14 | many | CASSLGRRGTEAFF | TGTGCCAGCAGCTTAGGTAGAAGGGGCACTGAAGCTTTCTTT
TRBJ2-1 | TRBD2 | TRBV20-1 | 12 | few | CSVIGGANEQFF | TGCAGTGTTATCGGGGGGGCTAATGAGCAGTTCTTC
TRBJ2-1 | TRBD1 | TRBV7-8 | 13 | many | CASSVLRGQEQFF | TGTGCCAGCAGTGTGCTCAGGGGACAGGAGCAGTTCTTC
TRBJ1-1 | . | TRBV21-1 | 19 | few | CASSNDFSRASLQGTEAFF | TGTGCCAGCAGCAATGACTTCTCCCGGGCCAGCCTTCAGGGCACTGAAGCTTTCTTT
TRBJ2-1 | TRBD1 | TRBV6-2/TRBV6-3 | 19 | many | CASSYPGQGFVGSYNEQFF | TGTGCCAGCAGTTACCCCGGACAGGGGTTTGTTGGGTCCTACAATGAGCAGTTCTTC
TRBJ2-7 | TRBD2 | TRBV7-2 | 14 | many | CASSRQGTSYEQYF | TGTGCCAGCAGCCGACAAGGGACTAGTTACGAGCAGTACTTC
TRBJ2-3 | TRBD1 | TRBV6-6 | 16 | many | CASSYPKGGVRDTQYF | TGTGCCAGCAGTTATCCCAAAGGGGGCGTTAGGGATACGCAGTATTTT
TRBJ2-1 | TRBD1 | TRBV20-1 | 15 | . | CSARLDRAPYNEQFF | TGCAGTGCTAGATTGGACAGGGCGCCCTACAATGAGCAGTTCTTC
TRBJ1-1 | . | TRBV20-1 | 14 | . | CSARDTVPVAEAFF | TGCAGTGCTAGAGATACGGTCCCCGTAGCTGAAGCTTTCTTT
TRBJ2-1 | TRBD2 | TRBV9 | 15 | . | CASSPQPGLVYEQFF | TGTGCCAGCAGCCCGCAGCCGGGACTAGTCTATGAGCAGTTCTTC
TRBJ2-5 | TRBD2 | TRBV4-3 | 17 | many | CASSLLVGLANQETQYF | TGCGCCAGCAGCCTCTTAGTTGGACTAGCGAACCAAGAGACCCAGTACTTC